This entry concerns a single T cell receptor (beta chain). Original processing notes: Reference gene primer amplification in the assay estimated nucleated cell counts. TCRdb keeps only in-frame clones here, not all; method: immunoSEQ multiplex PCR. That table is the source of V, J and clone size, and D and trimming were worked out from the DNA. The sample contains 70,000 to 90,000 clones, roughly 80% of which appear only once. This entry is derived from a study of blood T cell repertoires in COVID-19. About the research overall: Italy, Spain and the United States were the sources of the convalescent and acute COVID-19 samples. Nucleic acid was either cDNA or gDNA, and it came from T cells, B-cell-depleted T cells, or PBMCs.

The source of this sequence is a woman aged 55-70 years with acute or convalescent COVID-19. Sequencing was performed on peripheral blood.

CDR3 sequence: CASSTSPTGGTGELFF. CDR3 bases: TGTGCCAGCAGTACAAGCCCGACAGGGGGCACCGGGGAGCTGTTTTTT. The chain links TRBV7-6 to TRBJ2-2, with TRBD1 matching 9 bases. The CDR3 contains 16 residues. CDR1 and CDR2 from the germline V gene are SGHVS and FNYEAQ. V shed 6 bases, J shed 4 bases, and the junction held 9 bases outside the gene matches.